This TCR beta chain was captured by sequencing in a study of CD8+ T cells in alopecia areata. Findings and limits, study-wide: There were many expanded lesional clones persisting in scalp and blood during tofacitinib. Among the 100 top clones, expanded CD8+ clones, like scalp clonality, were significantly decreased by tofacitinib.

Regarding treatment: oral pan-JAK inhibitor, 5-10 mg twice daily. The sequencing template was cDNA reverse transcribed from extracted RNA. Data came from immunoSEQ multiplex PCR; TCRdb stores just in-frame clones and leaves some out. Among 100,000 to 140,000 clones listed, 84% were seen once. A remark on this clone: What it binds is not known.

The specimen comprised CD8+ T cells sorted from blood, sampled at week 24, from a patient treated with tofacitinib. The source is a human donor with alopecia areata.

In DNA, the CDR3 is TGTGCCAGCACCAAGGGCGGGGGTAGGACCCAGTACTTC. Protein sequence: CASTKGGGRTQYF. The genes are TRBV7-6 and TRBJ2-5; 7 bases fit TRBD2. The CDR3 contains 13 residues. The germline V gene encodes CDR1 SGHVS and CDR2 FNYEAQ. The junction had 9 bases not matched to a gene; V was cut back by 7 bases and J by 7 bases.